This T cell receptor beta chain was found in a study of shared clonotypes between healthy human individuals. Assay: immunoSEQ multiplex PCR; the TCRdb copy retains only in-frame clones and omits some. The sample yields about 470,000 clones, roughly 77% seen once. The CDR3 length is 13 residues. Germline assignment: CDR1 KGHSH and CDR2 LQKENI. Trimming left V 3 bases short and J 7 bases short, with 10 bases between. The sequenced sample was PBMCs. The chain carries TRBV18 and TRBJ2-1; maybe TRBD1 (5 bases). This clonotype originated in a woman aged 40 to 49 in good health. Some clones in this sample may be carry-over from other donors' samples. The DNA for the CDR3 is TGTGCCAGCTCACCGAGCCAGGGAAATGAGCAGTTCTTC. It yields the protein CASSPSQGNEQFF.